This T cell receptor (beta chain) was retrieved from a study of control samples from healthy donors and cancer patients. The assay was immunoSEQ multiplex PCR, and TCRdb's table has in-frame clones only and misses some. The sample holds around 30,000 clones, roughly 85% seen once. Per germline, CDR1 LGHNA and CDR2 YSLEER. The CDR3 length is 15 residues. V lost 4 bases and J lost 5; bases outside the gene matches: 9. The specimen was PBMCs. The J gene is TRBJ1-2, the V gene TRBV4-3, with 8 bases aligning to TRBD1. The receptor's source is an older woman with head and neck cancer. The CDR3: CASSRGTGGTYGYTF. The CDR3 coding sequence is TGCGCCAGCAGCCGAGGAACAGGGGGAACGTATGGCTACACCTTC.